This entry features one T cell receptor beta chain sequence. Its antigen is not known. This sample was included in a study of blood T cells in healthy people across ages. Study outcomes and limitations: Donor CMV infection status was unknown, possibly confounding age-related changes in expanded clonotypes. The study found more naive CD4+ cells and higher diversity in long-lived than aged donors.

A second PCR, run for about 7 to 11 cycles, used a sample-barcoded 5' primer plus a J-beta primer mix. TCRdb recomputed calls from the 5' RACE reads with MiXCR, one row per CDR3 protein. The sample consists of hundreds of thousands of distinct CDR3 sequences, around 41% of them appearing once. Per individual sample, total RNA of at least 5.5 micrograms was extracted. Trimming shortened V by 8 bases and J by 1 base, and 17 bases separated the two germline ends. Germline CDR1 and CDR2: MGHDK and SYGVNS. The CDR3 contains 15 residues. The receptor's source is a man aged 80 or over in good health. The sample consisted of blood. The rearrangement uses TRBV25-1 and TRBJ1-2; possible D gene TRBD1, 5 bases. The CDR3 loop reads CASSSAGGVNYGYTF. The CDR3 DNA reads TGTGCCAGCTCTTCCGCCGGGGGGGTTAACTATGGCTACACCTTC.